This passage covers 2 T cell receptor beta chains from one sample sequenced in a study of Graves' ophthalmopathy and Graves' hyperthyroidism. Researchers took RNA transcripts and amplified TCR beta CDR3 regions from them. After a first-round RT-PCR with HTBI primers, a second-round multiplex PCR was run. One entry per CDR3 protein results from TCRdb running MiXCR on the multiplex PCR reads. The sample holds about 620,000 distinct CDR3 sequences, over 20% seen once. The sequenced sample was peripheral blood. The source is a woman aged 18-29 years with stable Graves' hyperthyroidism. Some clones in this sample may be carry-over from other donors' samples.

This clonotype was counted a few times. The chain employs TRBV5-4 and TRBJ1-1; D may be TRBD1 (6 bases). With 1 base removed from V and 1 base from J, the gap between germline ends came to 8 bases. There are 14 residues in the CDR3. The germline CDR1 and CDR2 sequences are SGHNT and YYREEE (reference sequence). DNA of the CDR3: TGTGCCAGCAGCTTGATGGGGGCGAACACTGAAGCTTTCTTT. Residues: CASSLMGANTEAFF.

This clonotype came up a few times. The junction does not match germline at one end; this may be a read error. The rearrangement joins TRBV12-3 or TRBV12-4 to TRBJ2-4; D not certain. This CDR3 region has 13 residues. CDR3 bases: TGTGCCAGCAGCCCGACACTCCAAAACATTAAGTACTTC. It translates to CASSPTLQNIKYF.